The 25 T cell receptor beta chains below all came from one sample that was sequenced in a study of blood T cells in healthy people across ages. The second PCR ran roughly 6 to 11 cycles with a sample-barcoded 5' primer and J-beta primers. Via MiXCR, TCRdb re-called the 5' RACE reads, giving one row per CDR3 protein. The sample contains under 1,100,000 distinct CDR3 sequences, about 23% of which appear only once. These data also formed part of another study, on T cells of mothers and their children.

Sample: blood. These receptors originate from a girl aged 2 to 10 in good health.

The chain employs TRBV29-1 and TRBJ2-5; 9 bases are a match to TRBD2. After removal of 4 bases from V and 3 bases from J, the junction contained 9 bases not matched to a gene. Per germline, CDR1 SQVTM and CDR2 ANQGSEA. The CDR3 contains 15 residues. The CDR3 here is CSVVGAGGVEETQYF. The DNA of the CDR3 is TGCAGCGTTGTTGGGGCGGGAGGGGTTGAAGAGACCCAGTACTTC.

This clonotype was picked up a small number of times. The chain uses TRBV9 and TRBJ2-7; unclear D gene. The V and J ends lost 0 bases and 0 bases respectively, with 7 bases between them. Germline CDR1 SGDLS, CDR2 YYNGEE. The CDR3 has 14 amino acids. The CDR3 bases are TGTGCCAGCAGCGTAGCTCCCAACTCCTACGAGCAGTACTTC. It translates to CASSVAPNSYEQYF.

This clonotype was picked up a small number of times. The rearrangement joins TRBV15 to TRBJ2-1; D uncertain. Germline CDR1 is LNHNV and CDR2 is YYDKDF (reference sequence). The ends were cut back, 5 bases at V and 5 bases at J, with 7 bases in the middle. The CDR3 is 12 residues long. CDR3 residues: CATSRGNNEQFF. CDR3 nucleotide sequence: TGTGCCACCAGCCGTGGGAACAATGAGCAGTTCTTC.

In this sample, this clonotype turned up a few times. This rearrangement joins TRBV12-3 or TRBV12-4 to TRBJ1-2; 7 bases map to TRBD1. This CDR3 contains 14 residues. V lost 3 bases to trimming and J lost 4 bases; unmatched junction nucleotides: 5. The CDR3 sequence: CASSLFEGAYGYTF. The DNA for the CDR3 is TGTGCCAGCAGTTTGTTCGAGGGGGCCTATGGCTACACCTTC.

V and J are TRBV7-8 and TRBJ1-1, with D possibly being TRBD1 (6 bases). Germline lookup yields CDR1 SGHVS and CDR2 FQNEAQ. This CDR3 has 14 amino acids. Trimming left V 5 bases short and J 2 bases short, with 12 bases between. The CDR3 bases are TGTGCCAGCAGCACAGGGAGCAAAAACACTGAAGCTTTCTTT. As protein: CASSTGSKNTEAFF.

This clonotype showed up just once. This chain links TRBV5-6 with TRBJ2-1; D unresolved. The CDR3 is 13 amino acids. V was clipped by 4 bases and J by 9 bases, with 14 bases between them. Per the germline V gene, CDR1 is SGHDT and CDR2 is YYEEEE. The CDR3 DNA sequence: TGTGCCAGCAGCCCGGGCCCTCCAAGTGAGCAGTTCTTC. Translation: CASSPGPPSEQFF.

This chain links TRBV12-3 or TRBV12-4 with TRBJ2-5, with D possibly TRBD1 on 6 matching bases. The CDR3 covers 14 residues. Trimming left V 2 bases short and J 4 bases short, with 11 bases between. CDR3 sequence reads: CASSLPRGRETQYF. The CDR3 nucleotides are TGTGCCAGCAGTTTACCCAGGGGCAGAGAGACCCAGTACTTC.

V is TRBV6-2 or TRBV6-3 and J is TRBJ2-7; tentative D call: TRBD1 (6 bases). This CDR3 comprises 13 residues. V shed 8 bases and J shed 3 bases, with 14 bases lying between them. Germline V CDR1 and CDR2: MNHEY, SVGEGT. In DNA, the CDR3 is TGTGCCAGCTTAGGGACATCTCTCTACGAGCAGTACTTC. It translates to CASLGTSLYEQYF.

The chain combines TRBV7-9 with TRBJ1-1; TRBD1 might be the D (5 bases). Trimming took 3 bases from V and 4 from J, leaving 15 bases between them. The CDR3 runs to 15 residues. From germline, CDR1 is SEHNR and CDR2 FQNEAQ (reference sequence). CDR3 coding DNA: TGTGCCAGCAGCTTCTTTGCGGGGGGTCGCACTGAAGCTTTCTTT. This sequence encodes CASSFFAGGRTEAFF.

The J gene is TRBJ2-1, the V gene TRBV7-2; 10 bases map to TRBD1. V dropped 3 bases and J dropped 5; count of bases not matched to a gene: 10. CDR1 is SGHTA, CDR2 FQGNSA, per germline. This CDR3 region has 17 residues. Here the CDR3 DNA reads TGTGCCAGCAGCTTCCAGACAGGGGGCCCCGTGGACAATGAGCAGTTCTTC. It is translated as CASSFQTGGPVDNEQFF.

A few counts support this clonotype. The chain employs TRBV25-1 and TRBJ1-4; TRBD1 matches at 8 bases. With 3 bases clipped from V and 8 bases from J, the junction kept 5 bases outside the gene matches. CDR3 length: 14 residues. Germline loops: CDR1 MGHDK, CDR2 SYGVNS. CDR3 DNA: TGTGCCAGCAGTGAGGACAGGGAGGGGGAAAAACTGTTTTTT. It translates to CASSEDREGEKLFF.

The chain has TRBV20-1 and TRBJ1-1; D is perhaps TRBD1 (5 bases). In germline, CDR1 is DFQATT, CDR2 SNEGSKA (reference sequence). This CDR3 is 18 amino acids long. V was pared by 3 bases and J by 0 bases, with 23 bases between. The CDR3 DNA sequence: TGCAGTGCTAGTGATTTTTTAGGGGAGGGGCACATGAACACTGAAGCTTTCTTT. Its translation: CSASDFLGEGHMNTEAFF.

The gene calls are TRBV3-1 and TRBJ2-5; TRBD2 matches 8 bases. TRBJ2-7 explains the end of the DNA better; the J call may be wrong. The CDR3 length is 16 residues. Germline CDR1 reads LGHDT; CDR2 reads YNNKEL (reference sequence). In DNA, the CDR3 is TGTGCCAGCAGCCAGGAACCGGGGACTAGTGTCTACGAGCAGTACTTC. Its translation: CASSQEPGTSVYEQYF.

This chain uses TRBV11-2 with TRBJ2-1, with TRBD2 as a possible D gene (6 bases). This CDR3 has 16 amino acids. V lost 8 bases, J lost 5 bases, and 22 bases lay in between. Looked up from germline, CDR1 is SGHAT and CDR2 is FQNNGV. The CDR3 DNA reads TGTGCCAGCGGATTGGGGACCGCTTGGGGGGACAATGAGCAGTTCTTC. Its translation is CASGLGTAWGDNEQFF.

The chain is built from TRBV19 and TRBJ2-5, with D hard to call. The end of the DNA fits TRBJ2-1 better, so the J call may be wrong. CDR1 LNHDA and CDR2 SQIVND come from the germline V gene (reference sequence). The CDR3 covers 12 residues. The CDR3 region is CASSKEYNEQFF. For the CDR3, the DNA is TGTGCCAGTAGCAAAGAGTACAATGAGCAGTTCTTC.

This clonotype was seen a single time. This rearrangement joins TRBV20-1 to TRBJ2-7, with unresolved D. Trimming pared 0 bases from V and 7 bases from J, leaving 19 bases between. The CDR3 is 15 amino acids. Germline lookup yields CDR1 DFQATT and CDR2 SNEGSKA (reference sequence). The CDR3 coding sequence is TGCAGTGCTAGAGATTCCGCCCAGGCCTACCCTGAGCAGTACTTC. This translates into CSARDSAQAYPEQYF.

This clonotype was picked up a small number of times. J is TRBJ2-7 and V is TRBV12-3 or TRBV12-4; D remains ambiguous. This CDR3 has 13 residues. Deletions cut 6 bases from V and 4 bases from J, with 13 bases between. CDR3 protein: CASRHGERYEQYF. CDR3 DNA: TGTGCCAGCAGGCACGGAGAGAGGTACGAGCAGTACTTC.

This chain uses TRBV20-1 with TRBJ2-7, with D perhaps being TRBD1 or TRBD2 (5 bases each). The germline CDR1 and CDR2 sequences are DFQATT and SNEGSKA (reference sequence). There are 12 residues in the CDR3. The V and J ends lost 2 bases and 4 bases respectively, with 9 bases between them. This CDR3 reads CSARFGGYEQYF. CDR3 DNA: TGCAGTGCTAGATTTGGGGGATACGAGCAGTACTTC.

The chain uses TRBV7-6 and TRBJ2-1, with 9 bases that match TRBD2. Trimming removed 3 bases from V and 5 bases from J; junction bases left unmatched: 5. Germline assignment: CDR1 SGHVS and CDR2 FNYEAQ. This CDR3 contains 15 residues. Written as DNA, the CDR3 is TGTGCCAGCAGCTTCTGGCGGGAGGGGGACAATGAGCAGTTCTTC. Protein product: CASSFWREGDNEQFF.

This clonotype has a handful of counts. The V call is TRBV24-1, the J call TRBJ2-7; D may correspond to TRBD1 or TRBD2 (5 bases each). This CDR3 is 13 amino acids long. Trimming took off 5 bases at V and 9 bases at J, with 16 bases between the two ends. Germline-derived CDR1 and CDR2 are KGHDR and SFDVKD. The CDR3, as DNA: TGTGCCACCAGTGGACAGAAAGGGGACGGGCAGTACTTC. It translates to CATSGQKGDGQYF.

This rearrangement joins TRBV5-1 to TRBJ2-1, with no clear D. Germline V gives CDR1 SGHRS, CDR2 YFSETQ. The CDR3 is made up of 15 amino acids. Trimming took 4 bases from V and 7 from J, leaving 18 bases between them. The CDR3 DNA reads as TGCGCCAGCAGCACCTCGAGGTCCCAGCCTAATGAGCAGTTCTTC. Translation: CASSTSRSQPNEQFF.

The chain uses TRBV7-9 and TRBJ1-2; 7 nucleotides match TRBD1. The V gene's germline CDR1 is SEHNR and CDR2 FQNEAQ (reference sequence). CDR3 length equals 14 residues. V lost 5 bases and J lost 4; bases outside the gene matches: 7. CDR3: CASSPGTDFYGYTF. CDR3 in DNA: TGTGCCAGCAGCCCGGGGACAGACTTCTATGGCTACACCTTC.

The gene calls are TRBV28 and TRBJ2-4; D may be TRBD2 (6 bases). The CDR3 is 14 amino acids. In germline, CDR1 is MDHEN, CDR2 SYDVKM. V lost 2 bases, J lost 7 bases, and 12 bases lay in between. Here the CDR3 DNA reads TGTGCCAGCAGTTTACGACTAGAGTTGAACATTCAGTACTTC. Amino acids: CASSLRLELNIQYF.

This clonotype was found a few times. The V gene is TRBV7-2, the J gene TRBJ1-2, with D uncertain. Trimming pared 1 base from V and 4 bases from J, leaving 10 bases between. The CDR3 loop spans 14 amino acids. Germline CDR1 is SGHTA and CDR2 is FQGNSA. The CDR3 DNA reads TGTGCCAGCAGCTTAGAGGAACAGCTCTATGGCTACACCTTC. This encodes CASSLEEQLYGYTF.

This clonotype came up a few times. The chain combines TRBV20-1 with TRBJ2-1; D is perhaps TRBD1 (5 bases). Germline V lookup: CDR1 DFQATT, CDR2 SNEGSKA (reference sequence). V shed 0 bases and J shed 9 bases, with 15 bases lying between them. This CDR3 contains 14 residues. In nucleotides, the CDR3 is TGCAGTGCTAGAGATCTAGTAGGACACACTGAGCAGTTCTTC. As protein: CSARDLVGHTEQFF.